These T cell receptor beta chains were read from a single sample in a study of blood T cell repertoires in COVID-19. The data were produced by immunoSEQ multiplex PCR, yet TCRdb's version contains in-frame clones alone and is incomplete. Of about 250,000 clones in the sample, 85% to 90% were seen once. The sample comprised PBMCs or T cells enriched from blood (not recorded which). Receptors originate from a young woman who had recovered from COVID-19. CDR3s include the opening cysteine and the closing phenylalanine or tryptophan. The D gene is left open where the match is weak. The size of a clone is reported for some rows only, either as once, few or many, or as a class for expanded clones.

TRBJ1-1 | TRBV13 | . | TRBD1 | CASSSDRGWTEAFF | TGTGCCAGCAGCTCGGACAGGGGGTGGACTGAAGCTTTCTTT
TRBJ1-4 | TRBV5-1 | . | TRBD1 | CASSLVGDSGQLLF | TGCGCCAGCAGCTTGGTCGGGGACAGTGGACAGCTCCTGTTT
TRBJ1-2 | TRBV29-1 | . | . | CSDQARVGLSGYTF | TGCAGCGACCAGGCGAGGGTTGGTTTGAGTGGCTACACCTTC
TRBJ2-7 | TRBV2 | . | . | CASTQLSSSAYEQYF | TGTGCCAGCACCCAATTGAGTAGTTCGGCCTACGAGCAGTACTTC
TRBJ1-5 | TRBV30 | . | . | CAWSSGNNQPQHF | TGTGCCTGGAGTTCAGGAAACAATCAGCCCCAGCATTTT
TRBJ2-7 | TRBV5-1 | . | TRBD1 | CASSPLGTETDEQYF | TGCGCCAGCAGCCCCCTGGGGACAGAGACAGATGAGCAGTACTTC
TRBJ2-1 | TRBV7-3 | . | . | CASSLYPPSNGELKQFF | TGTGCCAGCAGCTTATACCCGCCGAGTAATGGAGAGCTCAAGCAGTTCTTC
TRBJ1-6 | TRBV3-1/TRBV3-2 | . | TRBD1 | CASSRWTGNSPLHF | TGTGCCAGCAGCCGATGGACAGGGAATTCACCCCTCCACTTT
TRBJ2-7 | TRBV2 | . | . | CASSGSPGDSYEQYF | TGTGCCAGCAGCGGCAGTCCAGGGGACTCCTACGAGCAGTACTTC
TRBJ2-3 | TRBV2 | . | TRBD2 | CASREIAGGPGRNTQYF | TGTGCCAGCAGGGAGATAGCGGGGGGGCCCGGACGAAATACGCAGTATTTT
TRBJ2-7 | TRBV19 | . | TRBD1 | CASTPGQGYEQYF | TGTGCCAGTACCCCGGGACAGGGGTACGAGCAGTACTTC
TRBJ1-2 | TRBV18 | . | . | CASSPPTANYGYTF | TGTGCCAGCTCACCACCGACAGCTAACTATGGCTACACCTTC
TRBJ2-3 | TRBV6-4 | . | TRBD1 | CASSRDRGRGADTQYF | TGTGCCAGCAGTCGGGACAGGGGAAGAGGAGCAGATACGCAGTATTTT
TRBJ1-1 | TRBV6-1 | few | . | CASSERQELEAFF | TGTGCCAGCAGTGAACGACAGGAACTTGAAGCTTTCTTT
TRBJ2-3 | TRBV3-1/TRBV3-2 | . | . | CASSQSSEGRTQYF | TGTGCCAGCAGCCAATCTAGCGAGGGGCGTACGCAGTATTTT
TRBJ1-5 | TRBV4-1 | . | TRBD1 | CASSQAGQRNQPQHF | TGCGCCAGCAGCCAAGCGGGACAGCGCAATCAGCCCCAGCATTTT
TRBJ1-1 | TRBV13 | . | . | CASSPSGFHTEAFF | TGTGCCAGCAGCCCTTCAGGCTTCCACACTGAAGCTTTCTTT
TRBJ1-1 | TRBV5-6 | . | TRBD1 | CASSLAEAGGTEAFF | TGTGCCAGCAGCTTGGCCGAAGCAGGGGGGACTGAAGCTTTCTTT
TRBJ2-1 | TRBV7-3 | . | . | CASSPQAGGNSYNEQFF | TGTGCCAGCAGCCCACAAGCCGGGGGTAACTCCTACAATGAGCAGTTCTTC
TRBJ1-2 | TRBV19 | once | TRBD1 | CPGQSNYGYTF | TGTCCGGGACAGAGTAACTATGGCTACACCTTC
TRBJ1-1 | TRBV21-1 | . | . | CASTPGGQGAANTEAFF | TGTGCCAGCACCCCTGGGGGACAGGGGGCGGCGAACACTGAAGCTTTCTTT
TRBJ1-1 | TRBV5-4 | . | . | CASSLVGGLNTEAFF | TGTGCCAGCAGTCTCGTTGGGGGGTTGAACACTGAAGCTTTCTTT
TRBJ2-6 | TRBV4-2 | . | TRBD1 | CASSQGGTVGSGANVLTF | TGTGCCAGCAGCCAAGGGGGGACAGTTGGATCTGGGGCCAACGTCCTGACTTTC
TRBJ1-2 | TRBV6-5 | . | TRBD1 | CASYRDRDYGYTF | TGTGCCAGCTACCGGGACAGGGACTATGGCTACACCTTC
TRBJ2-2 | TRBV5-4 | . | . | CASSLDRFLTGELFF | TGTGCCAGCAGCCTTGACAGGTTTTTAACCGGGGAGCTGTTTTTT
TRBJ2-1 | TRBV5-1 | . | . | CASSLRGNDNEQFF | TGCGCCAGCAGCTTGCGGGGGAACGACAATGAGCAGTTCTTC
TRBJ2-2 | TRBV7-6 | few | TRBD2 | CASSLVAGGTTGELFF | TGTGCCAGCAGCTTAGTAGCGGGGGGTACCACCGGGGAGCTGTTTTTT
TRBJ1-5 | TRBV25-1 | . | . | CASSDRFNQPQHF | TGTGCCAGCAGTGACAGGTTCAATCAGCCCCAGCATTTT
TRBJ2-4 | TRBV27 | . | . | CASSSLGGAAHPAKNIQYF | TGTGCCAGCAGTTCCCTCGGGGGAGCGGCGCATCCAGCCAAAAACATTCAGTACTTC
TRBJ2-7 | TRBV21-1 | . | . | CASSKVRGQGEQYF | TGTGCCAGCAGCAAAGTTAGGGGGCAGGGCGAGCAGTACTTC
TRBJ1-2 | TRBV6-5 | . | . | CASSYRTGKGGYTF | TGTGCCAGCAGTTACCGGACGGGGAAGGGCGGCTACACCTTC
TRBJ2-1 | TRBV7-9 | . | TRBD2 | CASSRTVTSGSYNEQFF | TGTGCCAGCAGCCGGACGGTGACTAGCGGGTCCTACAATGAGCAGTTCTTC
TRBJ1-5 | TRBV7-6 | once | TRBD1 | CASSLGTGGGQPQHF | TGTGCCAGCAGCTTAGGGACAGGGGGCGGTCAGCCCCAGCATTTT
TRBJ1-1 | TRBV6-5 | . | . | CASSRGFEAFF | TGTGCCAGCTCAAGGGGGTTTGAAGCTTTCTTT
TRBJ1-5 | TRBV6-5 | few | TRBD1 | CASTARDRDQPQHF | TGTGCCAGCACTGCCCGGGACAGAGATCAGCCCCAGCATTTT
TRBJ2-2 | TRBV10-3 | few | . | CAGWTGGTGELFF | TGTGCCGGGTGGACAGGAGGGACCGGGGAGCTGTTTTTT
TRBJ1-3 | TRBV5-5 | . | . | CASSGGPLSGNTIYF | TGTGCCAGCAGCGGAGGACCCCTCTCTGGAAACACCATATATTTT
TRBJ1-5 | TRBV7-9 | . | TRBD1 | CASSSNRGQPQHF | TGTGCCAGCAGCTCGAACAGGGGTCAGCCCCAGCATTTT
TRBJ1-2 | TRBV5-6 | . | . | CASSLPSGDGYTF | TGTGCCAGCAGCTTGCCGTCAGGGGACGGCTACACCTTC
TRBJ1-5 | TRBV27 | . | . | CASSPRDMSNQPQHF | TGTGCCAGCAGTCCCAGGGATATGAGCAATCAGCCCCAGCATTTT
TRBJ2-4 | TRBV5-4 | . | TRBD2 | CASSLEPTSGGGNIQYF | TGTGCCAGCAGCTTGGAGCCGACTAGCGGGGGCGGGAACATTCAGTACTTC
TRBJ2-1 | TRBV5-1 | . | . | CASSYGQNNEQFF | TGCGCCAGCAGCTACGGACAGAACAATGAGCAGTTCTTC
TRBJ1-4 | TRBV18 | . | . | CASATRERRATNEKLFF | TGTGCCAGCGCCACTAGGGAGAGGCGGGCAACTAATGAAAAACTGTTTTTT
TRBJ1-2 | TRBV5-5 | once | . | CASNPDVYYGYTF | TGTGCCAGTAACCCAGATGTCTACTATGGCTACACCTTC
TRBJ2-7 | TRBV12-3/TRBV12-4 | . | . | CASSLADEQYF | TGTGCCAGCAGTTTGGCAGACGAGCAGTACTTC
TRBJ1-2 | TRBV5-1 | . | . | CASSSRGGEGGYTF | TGCGCCAGCAGCTCCCGAGGGGGTGAGGGTGGCTACACCTTC
TRBJ1-6 | TRBV5-6 | . | . | CASSSLQGNSPLHF | TGTGCCAGCAGCTCTCTCCAGGGGAATTCACCCCTCCACTTT
TRBJ1-3 | TRBV5-1 | . | . | CASSLGPGALVGNTIYF | TGCGCCAGCAGCTTGGGCCCTGGGGCTCTGGTTGGAAACACCATATATTTT
TRBJ1-6 | TRBV27 | . | TRBD1 | CASSLTGQGRNSPLHF | TGTGCCAGCAGTTTAACCGGACAGGGACGAAATTCCCCCCTCCACTTT
TRBJ2-2 | TRBV2 | . | . | CASSGAGVPGELFF | TGTGCCAGCAGTGGGGCAGGGGTTCCCGGGGAGCTGTTTTTT
TRBJ1-3 | TRBV11-2 | . | . | CASSPQGFSGNTIYF | TGTGCCAGCAGCCCCCAGGGCTTCTCTGGAAACACCATATATTTT
TRBJ1-1 | TRBV29-1 | . | . | CSVEGPGLGGAFF | TGCAGCGTTGAAGGGCCCGGGTTGGGTGGGGCTTTCTTT
TRBJ2-4 | TRBV13 | . | TRBD2 | CASSSVAGGRLLTKNIQYF | TGTGCCAGCAGCTCTGTAGCGGGGGGGCGTCTGTTAACCAAAAACATTCAGTACTTC